The 32 T cell receptor beta chains presented below share a single source sample, sequenced in a study of control samples from healthy donors and cancer patients. This table comes from immunoSEQ multiplex PCR, and its TCRdb copy is limited to in-frame clones, with some not included. The sample consists of about 170,000 clones, approximately 94% of them appearing once. What was sequenced was blood. These receptors were collected from a woman aged 18 to 35 in good health.

The chain uses TRBV25-1 and TRBJ2-2; perhaps TRBD2 as D (5 bases). CDR3 length: 16 residues. Trimming shortened V by 1 base and J by 3 bases, and 12 bases separated the two germline ends. The germline V gene has CDR1 MGHDK and CDR2 SYGVNS. CDR3 loop: CASSELSPRDTGELFF. The CDR3, as DNA: TGTGCCAGCAGTGAATTAAGTCCGAGGGACACCGGGGAGCTGTTTTTT.

The chain employs TRBV5-1 and TRBJ1-3, with D unresolved. The germline V gene encodes CDR1 SGHRS and CDR2 YFSETQ. The CDR3 is 15 residues long. V lost 0 bases and J lost 0, with 7 bases in between. Written as DNA, the CDR3 is TGCGCCAGCAGCTTGGTGGGTTTCTCTGGAAACACCATATATTTT. This sequence encodes CASSLVGFSGNTIYF.

This chain connects TRBV19 to TRBJ1-5; D unresolved. The CDR3 extends over 15 amino acids. V was clipped by 2 bases and J by 0 bases, with 8 bases between them. Germline V gene sequence: CDR1 LNHDA, CDR2 SQIVND (reference sequence). The CDR3 spells CASSILGISNQPQHF. CDR3 DNA: TGTGCCAGTAGTATATTGGGCATTAGCAATCAGCCCCAGCATTTT.

This chain links TRBV19 with TRBJ2-2; D is undetermined. The CDR3 covers 14 residues. The V gene lost 1 base and the J gene lost 0 bases, with 3 bases spanning the gap. Germline CDR1 is LNHDA and CDR2 is SQIVND (reference sequence). This chain's CDR3 is CASSIVTNTGELFF. The CDR3 DNA is TGTGCCAGTAGTATAGTGACGAACACCGGGGAGCTGTTTTTT.

This clone has only one observation. The chain is built from TRBV7-8 and TRBJ1-2; D gene ambiguous. The germline V gene has CDR1 SGHVS and CDR2 FQNEAQ. V was cut by 1 base and J by 7 bases, with 10 bases left in between. The CDR3 runs to 13 residues. The CDR3 is CASSLGSVFGYTF. The CDR3 DNA sequence: TGTGCCAGCAGCTTAGGGTCCGTGTTTGGCTACACCTTC.

The chain is built from TRBV7-9 and TRBJ1-1; 7 bases align to TRBD1. CDR3 length: 15 amino acids. V was clipped by 1 base and J by 4 bases; unmatched bases: 6. The germline CDR1 and CDR2 sequences are SEHNR and FQNEAQ (reference sequence). The CDR3 region has the DNA TGTGCCAGCAGCTTAGGACAGGGAGCCCTCACTGAAGCTTTCTTT. Amino acid sequence: CASSLGQGALTEAFF.

The V gene is TRBV18, the J gene TRBJ1-2; D is unclear. CDR3 length equals 13 residues. Trimming pared 6 bases from V and 1 base from J, leaving 9 bases between. Per the germline V gene, CDR1 is KGHSH and CDR2 is LQKENI. The CDR3 protein is CASSPDVNYGYTF. As DNA, the CDR3 is TGTGCCAGCTCCCCCGACGTTAACTATGGCTACACCTTC.

This clone appeared once. The chain recombines TRBV6-1 with TRBJ1-6; D not resolved. Trimming took off 4 bases at V and 9 bases at J, with 19 bases between the two ends. This CDR3 contains 16 residues. CDR1 and CDR2 (germline): MNHNS, SASEGT. In DNA, the CDR3 is TGTGCCAGCAGTGTCCCGTGGTCCTTAATGGGTTCACCCCTCCACTTT. Its protein product is CASSVPWSLMGSPLHF.

The gene calls are TRBV2 and TRBJ2-7; 10 bases line up with TRBD2. V dropped 6 bases and J dropped 9; count of bases not matched to a gene: 11. The CDR3 has 14 amino acids. Germline CDR1 SNHLY, CDR2 FYNNEI. The CDR3 reads CASRVSGGPGVQYF. The CDR3 nucleotides are TGTGCCAGCAGGGTTAGCGGGGGGCCGGGTGTGCAGTACTTC. Complete variable domain (other parts from reference TRBV2 and TRBJ2-7): EPEVTQTPSHQVTQMGQEVILRCVPISNHLYFYWYRQILGQKVEFLVSFYNNEISEKSEIFDDQFSVERPDGSNFTLKIRSTKLEDSAMYFCASRVSGGPGVQYFGPGTRLTVT.

The chain is built from TRBV10-1 and TRBJ1-1; D gene unclear. This CDR3 spans 13 amino acids. Trimming removed 3 bases from V and 1 base from J, with 6 bases in between. Germline lookup yields CDR1 WNHNN and CDR2 SYGVQD (reference sequence). CDR3 nucleotides: TGCGCCAGCAGTGATGAGAAGAACACTGAAGCTTTCTTT. Translated: CASSDEKNTEAFF.

V is TRBV11-2 and J is TRBJ2-7, with TRBD2 as a possible D gene (6 bases). The CDR3 totals 17 residues. V lost 4 bases and J lost 2, with 21 bases in between. Germline loops: CDR1 SGHAT, CDR2 FQNNGV. CDR3 amino acids: CASSWSFGGSSPYEQYF. CDR3 nucleotides: TGTGCCAGCAGCTGGTCCTTCGGGGGTAGCTCTCCCTACGAGCAGTACTTC.

The gene calls are TRBV19 and TRBJ2-2, with 10 bases aligning to TRBD2. V lost 6 bases and J lost 5; bases outside the gene matches: 9. There are 16 residues in the CDR3. In germline, CDR1 is LNHDA, CDR2 SQIVND (reference sequence). The CDR3 nucleotides read TGTGCCAGTAGCCCTCTAGCGGGGGTCGGTACCGGGGAGCTGTTTTTT. It codes for CASSPLAGVGTGELFF.

The gene calls are TRBV19 and TRBJ2-3; D possibly corresponds to TRBD1 (5 bases). This CDR3 has 13 amino acids. Between the trimmed V and J ends, which lost 5 bases and 6 bases, there was a span of 12 bases. Germline assignment: CDR1 LNHDA and CDR2 SQIVND (reference sequence). This CDR3 is CASSLRQSDTQYF. For the CDR3, the DNA is TGTGCCAGTAGTTTAAGACAGTCGGATACGCAGTATTTT.

The CDR3 protein is CASSLGPYNEQFF. The CDR3 DNA is TGTGCCAGCAGCTTGGGGCCTTACAATGAGCAGTTCTTC. This rearrangement joins TRBV7-2 to TRBJ2-1; D is possibly TRBD1 (5 bases). This CDR3 region has 13 residues. The V gene's germline CDR1 is SGHTA and CDR2 FQGNSA. Deletions cut 3 bases from V and 4 bases from J, with 7 bases between. Drawing the rest from reference TRBV7-2 and TRBJ2-1, the complete variable domain is GAGVSQSPSNKVTEKGKDVELRCDPISGHTALYWYRQSLGQGLEFLIYFQGNSAPDKSGLPSDRFSAERTGGSVSTLTIQRTQQEDSAVYLCASSLGPYNEQFFGPGTRLTVL.

This chain connects TRBV27 to TRBJ2-7; 11 bases match TRBD2. V was pared by 6 bases and J by 7 bases, with 5 bases of the junction left unmatched. This CDR3 comprises 13 residues. Germline-derived CDR1 and CDR2 are MNHEY and SMNVEV (reference sequence). The CDR3 reads CASSILAGVEQYF. The CDR3 DNA is TGTGCCAGCAGCATACTAGCGGGGGTTGAGCAGTACTTC.

Written as DNA, the CDR3 is TGTGCCAGCAGACTGACAGGGGATCAGCCCCAGCATTTT. It yields the protein CASRLTGDQPQHF. V and J are TRBV12-3 or TRBV12-4 and TRBJ1-5, with TRBD1 identical over 8 bases. This CDR3 comprises 13 residues. V gave up 6 bases and J gave up 5 bases; unmatched junction bases: 3.

V and J are TRBV28 and TRBJ2-5, with a possible D match to TRBD1 (6 bases). Germline V gives CDR1 MDHEN, CDR2 SYDVKM. The CDR3 contains 15 residues. V was pared by 5 bases and J by 2 bases, with 15 bases between. CDR3 loop: CASSIRGRGQETQYF. CDR3 in DNA: TGTGCCAGCAGTATAAGGGGGAGAGGGCAAGAGACCCAGTACTTC.

The chain carries TRBV2 and TRBJ1-3; D call uncertain. V gave up 8 bases and J gave up 0 bases, with 14 bases separating them. The CDR3 contains 15 residues. Germline V gives CDR1 SNHLY, CDR2 FYNNEI. CDR3 region: CASGLEQRSGNTIYF. The CDR3 nucleotides are TGTGCCAGCGGCCTGGAACAGCGCTCTGGAAACACCATATATTTT.

V and J are TRBV7-2 and TRBJ1-3; D might be TRBD1 (5 bases). V was pared by 2 bases and J by 2 bases, with 16 bases between. The CDR3 length is 17 residues. The germline V gene encodes CDR1 SGHTA and CDR2 FQGNSA. As DNA, the CDR3 is TGTGCCAGCAGCTTACGGGGACTCCGAGGTACTGGAAACACCATATATTTT. Translation gives CASSLRGLRGTGNTIYF. Full variable domain (remainder filled in from reference TRBV7-2 and TRBJ1-3): GAGVSQSPSNKVTEKGKDVELRCDPISGHTALYWYRQSLGQGLEFLIYFQGNSAPDKSGLPSDRFSAERTGGSVSTLTIQRTQQEDSAVYLCASSLRGLRGTGNTIYFGEGSWLTVV.

V gene TRBV12-3 or TRBV12-4 combines with J gene TRBJ1-5; D is unresolved. V lost 5 bases, J lost 7 bases, and 9 bases lay in between. The CDR3 is 12 residues long. The CDR3 DNA follows: TGTGCCAGCAGTCCCGCGGGACAGCCCCAGCATTTT. Translating gives CASSPAGQPQHF.

V gene TRBV4-1 combines with J gene TRBJ1-5; 11 positions match TRBD1. Germline CDR1 and CDR2: MGHRA and YSYEKL. The CDR3 runs 17 residues. V shed 4 bases and J 4 bases; nucleotides not matched to a gene: 9. CDR3 in DNA: TGCGCCAGCAGCCCGACCCCGGACAGGGGGCTGAATCAGCCCCAGCATTTT. It yields the protein CASSPTPDRGLNQPQHF.

J is TRBJ1-2 and V is TRBV27; 9 bases map to TRBD1. The CDR3 has 15 residues. V was clipped by 6 bases and J by 2 bases; unmatched bases: 7. CDR1 and CDR2 (germline): MNHEY, SMNVEV (reference sequence). The CDR3 DNA reads TGTGCCAGCAGCACACCGACAGGGGGAAACTATGGCTACACCTTC. Protein: CASSTPTGGNYGYTF.

The chain couples TRBV4-2 to TRBJ2-5, with D possibly being TRBD2 (5 bases). This CDR3 has 14 amino acids. Germline V gives CDR1 LGHNA, CDR2 YNFKEQ. Between the trimmed V and J ends, which lost 0 bases and 3 bases, there was a span of 8 bases. Here the CDR3 DNA reads TGTGCCAGCAGCCAAGATCGGCGGGAAGAGACCCAGTACTTC. Protein: CASSQDRREETQYF.

The chain is built from TRBV9 and TRBJ1-3; no clear D gene. CDR3 size: 16 residues. CDR1 is SGDLS, CDR2 YYNGEE, per germline. Deletions cut 4 bases from V and 0 bases from J, with 14 bases between. For the CDR3, the DNA is TGTGCCAGCAGCCCCCGGACGAGTCCCTCTGGAAACACCATATATTTT. This sequence encodes CASSPRTSPSGNTIYF.

J is TRBJ2-3 and V is TRBV11-2; TRBD1 might be the D (6 bases). V gave up 1 base and J gave up 6 bases, with 11 bases separating them. CDR3 size: 14 residues. Looked up from germline, CDR1 is SGHAT and CDR2 is FQNNGV. CDR3 nucleotide sequence: TGTGCCAGCAGCTTAGTCAGGGGATGGGATACGCAGTATTTT. Translated, it gives CASSLVRGWDTQYF.

This clone was counted once. The rearrangement joins TRBV9 to TRBJ2-3; 10 bases match TRBD2. V shed 0 bases and J 4 bases; nucleotides not matched to a gene: 11. CDR3 length: 18 amino acids. Germline assignment: CDR1 SGDLS and CDR2 YYNGEE. In DNA, the CDR3 is TGTGCCAGCAGCGTAGGTACCCCTAGCGGGAGTGTGTCAGATACGCAGTATTTT. Protein product: CASSVGTPSGSVSDTQYF.

The chain employs TRBV19 and TRBJ2-2; TRBD1 agrees at 7 bases. CDR3 length equals 18 residues. Looked up from germline, CDR1 is LNHDA and CDR2 is SQIVND (reference sequence). The V segment lost 3 bases and the J segment 1 base; nucleotides outside the gene matches: 11. The CDR3 DNA is TGTGCCAGTAGTATCGACCTAAGACAGGGACGGAACACCGGGGAGCTGTTTTTT. Translation gives CASSIDLRQGRNTGELFF.

V usage is TRBV6-2 or TRBV6-3 and J usage is TRBJ1-6; 7 nucleotides align to TRBD1. Germline V gene lookup returns CDR1 MNHEY and CDR2 SVGEGT. With 0 bases clipped from V and 7 bases from J, the junction kept 3 bases outside the gene matches. CDR3 length: 15 residues. CDR3 DNA: TGTGCCAGCAGTTACTCCGACAGGGAGAATTCACCCCTCCACTTT. Protein product: CASSYSDRENSPLHF.

This clone was picked up one time. The chain links TRBV9 to TRBJ1-6; 8 bases are shared with TRBD1. V lost 0 bases and J lost 6; bases outside the gene matches: 8. Germline CDR1 reads SGDLS; CDR2 reads YYNGEE. CDR3 length: 17 amino acids. CDR3 amino acids: CASSVVASGQGNSPLHF. The CDR3 bases are TGTGCCAGCAGCGTAGTGGCCTCCGGACAGGGTAATTCACCCCTCCACTTT.

This sequence joins TRBV19 and TRBJ2-5; possible D gene TRBD2, 6 bases. The V end was cut by 3 bases, the J end by 5 bases, with 10 bases between. CDR3 length equals 13 residues. Germline V CDR1 and CDR2: LNHDA, SQIVND (reference sequence). CDR3 coding DNA: TGTGCCAGTAGTATTGGGGGGAGCGAGACCCAGTACTTC. Translating it yields CASSIGGSETQYF.

CDR3 coding DNA: TGCGCCAGCAGCCTGGCCCTGAACACCGGGGAGCTGTTTTTT. It codes for CASSLALNTGELFF. This chain connects TRBV4-1 to TRBJ2-2, with D hard to call. This CDR3 has 14 amino acids. V was shortened by 4 bases and J by 1 base, with 7 bases between the two germline ends. Germline-derived CDR1 and CDR2 are MGHRA and YSYEKL.

The chain uses TRBV10-3 and TRBJ1-1; 12 bases line up with TRBD1. With 3 bases clipped from V and 6 bases from J, the junction kept 5 bases outside the gene matches. CDR1 is ENHRY, CDR2 SYGVKD, per germline. This CDR3 is built from 15 residues. The CDR3: CAISDAGTGGPEAFF. CDR3 coding DNA: TGTGCCATCAGTGACGCCGGGACAGGGGGCCCTGAAGCTTTCTTT.